The 14 T cell receptor beta chains in this list originate from one sample, sequenced in a study of cytomegalovirus exposure and HLA in healthy donors. The PCR employed 60 Vbeta primers together with 13 Jbeta primers. Profiled with immunoSEQ multiplex PCR; TCRdb holds only in-frame clones, not every one. In the table there are tens of thousands of clones, roughly 67% of which are singletons. Sequencing was carried out using PBMCs. These receptors came from a human donor in good health.

This chain joins TRBV11-2 and TRBJ2-5; 7 bases are a match to TRBD1. Germline trimming cut 4 bases from V and 5 bases from J; bases unmatched to any gene: 4. CDR3 length: 13 residues. Germline CDR1 and CDR2: SGHAT and FQNNGV. In DNA form, the CDR3 reads TGTGCCAGCAGCTCTCGACAGGGCGAGACCCAGTACTTC. This encodes CASSSRQGETQYF.

The chain is built from TRBV19 and TRBJ1-3, with D uncertain. Per germline, CDR1 LNHDA and CDR2 SQIVND (reference sequence). The CDR3 extends over 15 amino acids. With 4 bases removed from V and 3 bases from J, the gap between germline ends came to 13 bases. The CDR3 DNA follows: TGTGCCAGTAGTACCGCGGCGGGCCTTGGAAACACCATATATTTT. This codes for CASSTAAGLGNTIYF.

The chain carries TRBV7-9 and TRBJ2-5; tentative D call: TRBD2 (6 bases). This CDR3 contains 12 residues. In germline, CDR1 is SEHNR, CDR2 FQNEAQ (reference sequence). Trimming took off 4 bases at V and 9 bases at J, with 12 bases between the two ends. Here the CDR3 reads CASSSTWGAQYF. DNA for the CDR3: TGTGCCAGCAGCTCAACTTGGGGGGCCCAGTACTTC.

This clone was seen a handful of times. V gene TRBV19 combines with J gene TRBJ2-3; 10 positions match TRBD1. Germline values: CDR1 LNHDA, CDR2 SQIVND (reference sequence). The CDR3 sequence is 16 residues long. The V gene end was trimmed by 4 bases and the J gene end by 5 bases; junction bases not matched to a gene: 9. CDR3 DNA sequence: TGTGCCAGTAGTACTGGACAGGGGGGGATGATAGATACGCAGTATTTT. Translating it yields CASSTGQGGMIDTQYF.

The chain couples TRBV7-8 to TRBJ1-1; D is perhaps TRBD1 (5 bases). Deletions cut 0 bases from V and 3 bases from J, with 14 bases between. The CDR3 covers 16 residues. CDR1 and CDR2 from the germline V gene are SGHVS and FQNEAQ. CDR3 DNA: TGTGCCAGCAGCTTAGCCCCGGGGAGGGGATACACTGAAGCTTTCTTT. This gives the protein CASSLAPGRGYTEAFF.

This chain joins TRBV7-6 and TRBJ2-1, with 14 bases aligning to TRBD2. V lost 1 base, J lost 4 bases, and 3 bases stayed unmatched. Germline loops: CDR1 SGHVS, CDR2 FNYEAQ. The CDR3 contains 17 residues. CDR3 in amino acids: CASSLGLAGGPYNEQFF. CDR3 in DNA: TGTGCCAGCAGCTTAGGACTAGCGGGGGGGCCTTACAATGAGCAGTTCTTC.

This clone was found a few times. The CDR3 DNA is TGTGCCAGCCGAAAAGGGGGTAGTGGAAACACCATATATTTT. Protein: CASRKGGSGNTIYF. The chain recombines TRBV7-2 with TRBJ1-3; D perhaps matches TRBD1 (6 bases). CDR3 length: 14 amino acids. Looked up from germline, CDR1 is SGHTA and CDR2 is FQGNSA. Trimming removed 8 bases from V and 3 bases from J, with 14 bases in between.

The chain joins TRBV7-6 to TRBJ2-7; 9 bases are a match to TRBD1. Germline V CDR1 and CDR2: SGHVS, FNYEAQ. There are 14 residues in the CDR3. V lost 1 base to trimming and J lost 6 bases; unmatched junction nucleotides: 4. The DNA for the CDR3 is TGTGCCAGCAGCTTAGTTGGGACAGGGAGCGAGCAGTACTTC. It yields the protein CASSLVGTGSEQYF.

This chain joins TRBV9 and TRBJ1-2; TRBD1 might be the D (6 bases). CDR1 SGDLS and CDR2 YYNGEE come from the germline V gene. The CDR3 length is 14 residues. The V and J ends lost 0 bases and 6 bases respectively, with 12 bases between them. Here the CDR3 DNA reads TGTGCCAGCAGCGTAGGAGGGACAATGGATGGCTACACCTTC. Encoded protein: CASSVGGTMDGYTF. Supplemented by reference TRBV9 and TRBJ1-2, the full variable domain reads DSGVTQTPKHLITATGQRVTLRCSPRSGDLSVYWYQQSLDQGLQFLIQYYNGEERAKGNILERFSAQQFPDLHSELNLSSLELGDSALYFCASSVGGTMDGYTFGSGTRLTVV.

The chain couples TRBV4-3 to TRBJ1-2; 8 bases agree with TRBD1. This CDR3 comprises 14 residues. Trimming took 2 bases from V and 6 from J; bases not matched to a gene: 5. The germline gives CDR1 LGHNA, CDR2 YSLEER. The CDR3 loop is CASSQLQGENGYTF. Written as DNA, the CDR3 is TGCGCCAGCAGCCAACTACAGGGGGAGAATGGCTACACCTTC.

This clone was picked up a small number of times. The chain joins TRBV7-9 to TRBJ2-1; 8 bases are a match to TRBD1. CDR1 SEHNR and CDR2 FQNEAQ come from the germline V gene (reference sequence). The ends lost 4 bases at V and 4 bases at J; junction bases unmatched: 6. The CDR3 has 15 amino acids. DNA for the CDR3: TGTGCCAGCAGCTCTACAGGGGGGCCTTACAATGAGCAGTTCTTC. Its translation is CASSSTGGPYNEQFF.

J is TRBJ2-3 and V is TRBV4-3; the D is unclear. CDR1 is LGHNA and CDR2 is YSLEER in the germline V gene. Trimming took 2 bases from V and 0 from J, leaving 18 bases between them. The CDR3 consists of 18 residues. The CDR3 sequence: CASSQLPVTELSTDTQYF. The CDR3 DNA follows: TGCGCCAGCAGCCAACTTCCGGTCACGGAGCTTAGCACAGATACGCAGTATTTT.

The rearrangement joins TRBV15 to TRBJ1-1; D is uncertain. This CDR3 is 15 amino acids long. CDR1 and CDR2 (germline): LNHNV, YYDKDF (reference sequence). Trimming cost V 0 bases and J 1 base, with 9 bases left between them. CDR3 protein: CATSRDQAKNTEAFF. CDR3 sequence (DNA): TGTGCCACCAGCAGAGACCAGGCGAAGAACACTGAAGCTTTCTTT.

The rearrangement links TRBV5-5 to TRBJ1-5; D not resolved. Germline-derived CDR1 and CDR2 are SGHKS and YYEKEE (reference sequence). Trimming cost V 1 base and J 0 bases, with 17 bases left between them. The length of the CDR3 is 18 residues. Here the CDR3 DNA reads TGTGCCAGCAGCTTGAAGTTAAGCCTTACCTATAGCAATCAGCCCCAGCATTTT. It encodes CASSLKLSLTYSNQPQHF.